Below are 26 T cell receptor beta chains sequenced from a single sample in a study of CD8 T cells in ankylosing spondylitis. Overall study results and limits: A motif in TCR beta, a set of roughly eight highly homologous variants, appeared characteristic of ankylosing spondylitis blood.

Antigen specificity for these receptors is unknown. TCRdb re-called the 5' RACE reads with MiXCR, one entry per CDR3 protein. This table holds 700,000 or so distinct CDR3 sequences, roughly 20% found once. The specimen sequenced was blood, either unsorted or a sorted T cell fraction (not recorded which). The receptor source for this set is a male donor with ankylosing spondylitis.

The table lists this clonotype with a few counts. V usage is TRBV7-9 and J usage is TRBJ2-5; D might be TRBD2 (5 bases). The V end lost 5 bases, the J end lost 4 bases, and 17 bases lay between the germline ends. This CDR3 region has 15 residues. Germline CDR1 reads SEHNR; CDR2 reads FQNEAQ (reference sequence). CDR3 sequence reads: CASSPLEAAPETQYF. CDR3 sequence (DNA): TGTGCCAGCAGCCCCCTGGAGGCGGCTCCAGAGACCCAGTACTTC.

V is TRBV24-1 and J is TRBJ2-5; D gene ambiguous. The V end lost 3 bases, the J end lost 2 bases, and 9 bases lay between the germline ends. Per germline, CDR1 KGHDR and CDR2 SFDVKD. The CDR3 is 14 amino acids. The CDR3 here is CATSDRASQETQYF. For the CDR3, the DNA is TGTGCCACCAGTGATAGGGCTTCGCAAGAGACCCAGTACTTC.

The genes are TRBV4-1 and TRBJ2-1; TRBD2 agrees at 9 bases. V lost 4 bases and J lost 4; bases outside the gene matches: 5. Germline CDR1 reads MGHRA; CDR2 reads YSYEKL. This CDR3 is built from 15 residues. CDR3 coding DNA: TGCGCCAGCAGCCGGCAGGGACTAGCTTACAATGAGCAGTTCTTC. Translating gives CASSRQGLAYNEQFF.

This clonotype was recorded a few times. The chain's CDR3 is CSARDRSSYNSPLHF. The CDR3 nucleotides are TGCAGTGCTAGGGACAGGAGCTCCTATAATTCACCCCTCCACTTT. The V call is TRBV20-1, the J call TRBJ1-6; 7 bases fit TRBD1. The CDR3 contains 15 residues. From germline, CDR1 is DFQATT and CDR2 SNEGSKA (reference sequence). After removal of 3 bases from V and 0 bases from J, the junction contained 2 bases not matched to a gene.

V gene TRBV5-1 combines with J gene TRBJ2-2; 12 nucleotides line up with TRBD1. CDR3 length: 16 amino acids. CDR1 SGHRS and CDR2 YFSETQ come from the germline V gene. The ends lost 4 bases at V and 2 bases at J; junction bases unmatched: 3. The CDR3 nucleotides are TGCGCCAGCAGCCGGGACAGGGGGCTCAACACCGGGGAGCTGTTTTTT. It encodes CASSRDRGLNTGELFF.

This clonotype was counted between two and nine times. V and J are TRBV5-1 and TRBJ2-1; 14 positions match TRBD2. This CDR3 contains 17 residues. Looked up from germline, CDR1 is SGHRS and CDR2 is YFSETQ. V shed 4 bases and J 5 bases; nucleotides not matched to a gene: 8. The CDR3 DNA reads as TGCGCCAGCAGCATCCGGACTAGCGGGGGGCCCCACAATGAGCAGTTCTTC. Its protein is CASSIRTSGGPHNEQFF.

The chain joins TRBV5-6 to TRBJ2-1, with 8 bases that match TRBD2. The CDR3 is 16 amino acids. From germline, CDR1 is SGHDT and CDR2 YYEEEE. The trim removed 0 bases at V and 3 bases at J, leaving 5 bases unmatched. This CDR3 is CASSLEVAGFYNEQFF. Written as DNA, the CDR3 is TGTGCCAGCAGCTTGGAAGTAGCGGGGTTCTACAATGAGCAGTTCTTC. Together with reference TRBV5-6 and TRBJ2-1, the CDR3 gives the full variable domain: DAGVTQSPTHLIKTRGQQVTLRCSPKSGHDTVSWYQQALGQGPQFIFQYYEEEERQRGNFPDRFSGHQFPNYSSELNVNALLLGDSALYLCASSLEVAGFYNEQFFGPGTRLTVL.

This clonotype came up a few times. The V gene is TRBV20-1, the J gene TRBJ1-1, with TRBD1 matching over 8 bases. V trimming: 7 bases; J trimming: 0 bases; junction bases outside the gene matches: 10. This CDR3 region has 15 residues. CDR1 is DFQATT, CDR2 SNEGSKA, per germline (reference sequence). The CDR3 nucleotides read TGCAGTGGCCAAGACAGGGGAGATTTGAACACTGAAGCTTTCTTT. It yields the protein CSGQDRGDLNTEAFF.

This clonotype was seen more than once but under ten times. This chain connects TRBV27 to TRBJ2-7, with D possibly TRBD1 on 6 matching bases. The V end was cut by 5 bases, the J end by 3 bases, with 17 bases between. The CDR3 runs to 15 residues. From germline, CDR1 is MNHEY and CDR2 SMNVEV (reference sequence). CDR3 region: CASSPTWGRHYEQYF. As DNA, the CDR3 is TGTGCCAGCAGTCCTACATGGGGGCGCCACTACGAGCAGTACTTC.

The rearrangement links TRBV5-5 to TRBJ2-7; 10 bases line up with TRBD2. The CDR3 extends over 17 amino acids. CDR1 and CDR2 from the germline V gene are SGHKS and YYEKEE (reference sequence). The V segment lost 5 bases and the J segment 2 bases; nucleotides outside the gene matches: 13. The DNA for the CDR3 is TGTGCCAGCAGTAAGGAGACTGAGCGGGAGGGTGCCTACGAGCAGTACTTC. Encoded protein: CASSKETEREGAYEQYF. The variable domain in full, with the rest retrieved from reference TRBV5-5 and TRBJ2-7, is DAGVTQSPTHLIKTRGQQVTLRCSPISGHKSVSWYQQVLGQGPQFIFQYYEKEERGRGNFPDRFSARQFPNYSSELNVNALLLGDSALYLCASSKETEREGAYEQYFGPGTRLTVT.

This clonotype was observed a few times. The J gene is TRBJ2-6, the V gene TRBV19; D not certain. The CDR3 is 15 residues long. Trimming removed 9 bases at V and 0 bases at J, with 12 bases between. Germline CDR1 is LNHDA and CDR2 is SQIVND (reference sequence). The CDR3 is CASSPLSSGANVLTF. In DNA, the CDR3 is TGTGCCAGCAGTCCTCTAAGCTCTGGGGCCAACGTCCTGACTTTC.

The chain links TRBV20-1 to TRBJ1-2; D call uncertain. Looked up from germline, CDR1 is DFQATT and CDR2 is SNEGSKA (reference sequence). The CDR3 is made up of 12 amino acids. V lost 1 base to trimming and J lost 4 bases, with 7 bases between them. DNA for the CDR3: TGCAGTGCTAGAGCCCCACCCTATGGCTACACCTTC. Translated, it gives CSARAPPYGYTF.

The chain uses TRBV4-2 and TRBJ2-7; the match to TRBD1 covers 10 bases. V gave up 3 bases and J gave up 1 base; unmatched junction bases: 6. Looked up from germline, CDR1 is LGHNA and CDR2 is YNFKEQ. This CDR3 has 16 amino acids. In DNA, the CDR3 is TGTGCCAGCAGCCACGTCGGGACAGGGGAGTCCTACGAGCAGTACTTC. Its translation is CASSHVGTGESYEQYF.

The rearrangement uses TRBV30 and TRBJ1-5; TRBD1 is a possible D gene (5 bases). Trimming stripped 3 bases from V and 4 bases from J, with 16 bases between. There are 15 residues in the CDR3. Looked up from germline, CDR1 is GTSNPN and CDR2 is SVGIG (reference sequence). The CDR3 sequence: CAWSPLGTENQPQHF. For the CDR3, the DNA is TGTGCCTGGAGCCCCCTAGGGACGGAAAATCAGCCCCAGCATTTT.

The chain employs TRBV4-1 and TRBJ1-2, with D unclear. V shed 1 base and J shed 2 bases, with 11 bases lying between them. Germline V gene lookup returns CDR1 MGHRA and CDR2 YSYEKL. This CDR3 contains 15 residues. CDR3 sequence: CASSQVVGLNYGYTF. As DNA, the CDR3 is TGCGCCAGCAGCCAAGTGGTGGGTTTAAACTATGGCTACACCTTC.

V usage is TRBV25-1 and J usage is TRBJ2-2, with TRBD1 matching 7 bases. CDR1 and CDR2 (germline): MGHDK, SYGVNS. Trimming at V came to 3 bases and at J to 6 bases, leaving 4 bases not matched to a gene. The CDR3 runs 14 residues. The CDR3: CASSDIQGSGELFF. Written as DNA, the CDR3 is TGTGCCAGCAGTGATATACAGGGGTCCGGGGAGCTGTTTTTT.

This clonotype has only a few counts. The CDR3 sequence is CSAPERGRYEQYF. The CDR3 bases are TGCAGTGCTCCTGAGCGGGGGCGCTACGAGCAGTACTTC. The chain links TRBV20-1 to TRBJ2-7; 8 positions agree with TRBD2. This CDR3 region has 13 residues. V lost 5 bases and J lost 3; bases outside the gene matches: 6. The germline CDR1 and CDR2 sequences are DFQATT and SNEGSKA (reference sequence).

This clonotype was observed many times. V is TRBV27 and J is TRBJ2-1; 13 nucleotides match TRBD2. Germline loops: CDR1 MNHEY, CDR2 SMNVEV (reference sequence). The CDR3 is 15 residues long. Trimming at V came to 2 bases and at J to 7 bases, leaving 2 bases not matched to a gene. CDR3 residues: CASSLMTSGRNEQFF. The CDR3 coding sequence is TGTGCCAGCAGTTTAATGACTAGCGGGAGGAATGAGCAGTTCTTC.

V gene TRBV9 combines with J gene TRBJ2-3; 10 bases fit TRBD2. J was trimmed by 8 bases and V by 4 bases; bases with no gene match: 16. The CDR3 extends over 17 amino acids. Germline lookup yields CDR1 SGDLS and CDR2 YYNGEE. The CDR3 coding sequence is TGTGCCAGCAGCTCCGAGATCACTAGCGGGGTTCAGGGTACGCAGTATTTT. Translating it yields CASSSEITSGVQGTQYF.

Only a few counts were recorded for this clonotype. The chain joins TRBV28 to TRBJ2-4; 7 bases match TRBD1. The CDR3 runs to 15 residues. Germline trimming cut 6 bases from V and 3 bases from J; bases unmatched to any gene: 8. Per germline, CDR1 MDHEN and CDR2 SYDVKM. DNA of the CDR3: TGTGCCAGCAGCCCCCAGGACAGGCGCAAAAACATTCAGTACTTC. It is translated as CASSPQDRRKNIQYF.

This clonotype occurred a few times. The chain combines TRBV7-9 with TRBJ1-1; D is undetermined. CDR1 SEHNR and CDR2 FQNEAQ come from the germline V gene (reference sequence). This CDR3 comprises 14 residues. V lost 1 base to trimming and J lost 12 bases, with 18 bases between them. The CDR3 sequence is CASSLEGGPLRPFF. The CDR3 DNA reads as TGTGCCAGCAGCTTAGAGGGCGGTCCACTCAGGCCTTTCTTT.

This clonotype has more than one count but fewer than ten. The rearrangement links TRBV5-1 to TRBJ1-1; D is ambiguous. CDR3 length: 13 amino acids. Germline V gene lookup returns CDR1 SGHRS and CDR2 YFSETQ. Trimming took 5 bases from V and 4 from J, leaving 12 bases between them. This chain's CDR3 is CASRAPVGTEAFF. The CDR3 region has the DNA TGCGCCAGCAGAGCCCCCGTGGGCACTGAAGCTTTCTTT.

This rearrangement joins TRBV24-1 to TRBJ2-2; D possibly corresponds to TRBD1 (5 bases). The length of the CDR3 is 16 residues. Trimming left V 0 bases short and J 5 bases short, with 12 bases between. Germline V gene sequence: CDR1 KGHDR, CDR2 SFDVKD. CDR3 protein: CATSDLVGRGTGELFF. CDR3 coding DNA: TGTGCCACCAGTGATTTGGTGGGGCGCGGTACCGGGGAGCTGTTTTTT.

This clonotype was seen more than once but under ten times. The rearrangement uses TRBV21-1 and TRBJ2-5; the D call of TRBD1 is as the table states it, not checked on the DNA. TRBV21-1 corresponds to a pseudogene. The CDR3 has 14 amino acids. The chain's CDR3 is CASRPGQSQETQYF. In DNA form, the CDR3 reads TGTGCCAGCAGACCGGGACAGTCCCAAGAGACCCAGTACTTC.

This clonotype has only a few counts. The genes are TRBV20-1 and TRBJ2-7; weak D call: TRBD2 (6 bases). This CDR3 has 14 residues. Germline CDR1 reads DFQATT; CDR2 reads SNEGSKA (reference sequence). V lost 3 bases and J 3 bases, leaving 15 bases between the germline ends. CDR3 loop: CSASEAGRGYEQYF. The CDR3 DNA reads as TGCAGTGCTAGTGAGGCAGGGCGGGGCTACGAGCAGTACTTC.

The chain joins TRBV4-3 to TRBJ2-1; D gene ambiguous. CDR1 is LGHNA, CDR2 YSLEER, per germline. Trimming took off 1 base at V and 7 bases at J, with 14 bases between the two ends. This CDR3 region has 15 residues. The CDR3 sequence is CASSQAYRRANEQFF. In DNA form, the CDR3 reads TGCGCCAGCAGCCAAGCTTATCGTCGGGCAAATGAGCAGTTCTTC.